The sequence of this T cell receptor (beta chain) was determined in a study of beta chain features in type 1 diabetes (dated by TCRdb to the late 2010s). Background for the entire study: Patients and healthy donors did not differ in mean age, gender distribution, total cell number or subset yield. A total of over 90,000,000 sorted cells were examined across all samples, and a strong correlation was observed between cell number per subset and RNA yield. The study compared the TCRB repertoires of sorted circulating CD4+ T cell subsets in recently diagnosed type 1 diabetes patients with those in matched healthy donors. Regulatory and stem cell-like memory subsets were obtained from only 8 patients and roughly 8 healthy donors, while naive and central memory subsets were obtained from all 30 or so donors. Summary of the overall study and its limitations: Because cDNA was sequenced instead of genomic DNA, highly expressing activated cells could be over-represented, though the groups showed no difference in activation or CD3 levels. At VDJ recombination sites, patients with type 1 diabetes made fewer insertions and deleted more nucleotides, a pattern implying thymic rearrangement abnormalities. Shorter templates might have been favored by PCR, but patient and control samples were amplified and corrected together, so both groups would have been affected equally by any skew. Because the HLA sub-analyses included only small numbers of individuals, any influence of HLA type on TCRB rearrangement was left unresolved. Naive, central memory and regulatory TCRB repertoires appeared to be more similar among patients than among healthy donors. In all four CD4+ subsets, TCRB CDR3 length was moderately but significantly shorter in type 1 diabetes patients.

The entire amount of isolated RNA was reverse transcribed using the High Capacity cDNA Reverse Transcription Kit, so the sequenced TCRB transcripts were expressed ones. Naive, central memory and regulatory T cell samples underwent deep immunoSEQ sequencing, averaging about 3.57 million total reads per sample. After sorted cells were lysed in RLT buffer, RNA was extracted with DNase-treated RNeasy Micro or Mini kits, with the choice depending on cell number. To prevent cross-contamination, every cell subset was processed on its own, while patient and healthy donor samples were processed together. The immunoSEQ multiplex PCR was used to amplify TCRB sequences from cDNA, yielding 87-bp fragments that span the CDR3 region. Sequencing of the amplicons was performed on the Illumina HiSeq platform. The paper's data handling went like this. Synthetic template baselines were used to correct PCR bias computationally, reads within Hamming distance 2 were collapsed together, and singletons that could not be merged were discarded. Reads were aligned against IMGT so that V, D and J genes, CDR3 length and insertions or deletions at six rearrangement sites could be assigned. Clonotype counts were normalized to sorted cell number within each subset before computing true diversity and Gini coefficients with the tcR R package. Repertoire sharing was quantified using the overlap coefficient calculated on TCRB nucleotide sequences. Out-of-frame TCRB sequences from naive cells were analyzed to stand in for the pre-selection repertoire. TCRdb obtained this table from immuneACCESS and retained in-frame rearrangements with V and J assigned. These tables miss some clones; where compared with another copy, unresolved V genes account for less than half of the shortfall, and the remainder is unexplained. Clone size and V and J calls were adopted from that table, with D and trimming inferred from the DNA. The sample has 500,000 to 650,000 clones on record, around 11% of them singletons. More than 0.1% of the sample rests with the top ten.

After removal of 2 bases from V and 10 bases from J, the junction retains 8 bases not matched to a gene. The CDR3 runs 13 residues from the cysteine to the phenylalanine. The read is trimmed to its CDR3 DNA, 39 bases read in frame from base 1. The germline V gene (reference sequence) provides CDR1 GTSNPN and CDR2 SVGIG. To note about this clone: No cognate antigen has been identified for it. Base qualities are not at hand, and no much larger clone is one base apart.

Each donor gave one peripheral blood draw, averaging approximately 110 mL, which was collected into heparinised tubes. A BD FACSAria II and a panel including CD45RO, CCR7, CD25, CD127, CD95 and CD27 were used to sort naive, central memory, regulatory and stem cell-like memory CD4+ T cells. All sorted populations exceeded 95% purity. PBMCs were isolated immediately by Lymphoprep density gradient centrifugation and stained directly without culture. Samples were stained and sorted in pairs, with one healthy donor and one patient per experiment, so that batch effects were minimized. This chain joins TRBV30 to TRBJ2-1, and 7 junctional nucleotides match TRBD2. Sequencing used naive CD4+ T cells from blood. The sample's cell subset or site label is to be understood as: true naive CD4+ T cells. This TCR was recovered from a man aged 25-45 years with type 1 diabetes. The CDR3: CAWSQTSYGEQFF. The DNA reads as follows: TGTGCCTGGAGTCAGACTAGCTATGGGGAGCAGTTCTTC.